Below are 18 T cell receptor beta chains sequenced from a single sample in a study of CD8 T cells in ankylosing spondylitis. One entry per CDR3 protein results from TCRdb running MiXCR on the 5' RACE reads. In the table there are approximately 200,000 distinct CDR3 sequences, around 13% of which are singletons. The sequenced material came from blood, either unsorted or a sorted T cell fraction (not recorded which). Receptor source: a male donor with ankylosing spondylitis or in good health (not recorded which).

V gene TRBV6-5 combines with J gene TRBJ2-7, with D perhaps matching TRBD2 (6 bases). This CDR3 region has 14 residues. Trimming removed 0 bases from V and 7 bases from J, with 13 bases in between. CDR1 and CDR2 (germline): MNHEY, SVGAGI. CDR3 sequence: CASSYSTGDWEQYF. As DNA, the CDR3 is TGTGCCAGCAGTTACTCGACGGGGGACTGGGAGCAGTACTTC.

In this sample, this clonotype turned up many times. The gene calls are TRBV12-3 or TRBV12-4 and TRBJ1-2; no definite D call. V lost 3 bases, J lost 5 bases, and 13 bases lay in between. This CDR3 comprises 14 residues. This CDR3 is CASSFRSWFYGYTF. The CDR3 coding sequence is TGTGCCAGCAGTTTCAGGTCTTGGTTTTATGGCTACACCTTC.

This chain joins TRBV3-1 and TRBJ1-1; no firm D call. This CDR3 spans 15 amino acids. CDR1 LGHDT and CDR2 YNNKEL come from the germline V gene (reference sequence). Trimming took 4 bases from V and 0 from J, leaving 12 bases between them. CDR3 sequence (DNA): TGTGCCAGCAGCCCAAGAGAAGGTTTGAACACTGAAGCTTTCTTT. Translation gives CASSPREGLNTEAFF.

This clonotype was counted a few times. V is TRBV6-2 or TRBV6-3 and J is TRBJ2-3, with 7 bases that match TRBD2. The V segment lost 2 bases and the J segment 5 bases; nucleotides outside the gene matches: 10. The CDR3 is 16 residues long. Germline V gives CDR1 MNHEY, CDR2 SVGEGT. CDR3 nucleotide sequence: TGTGCCAGCAGTTACCGGCCGGGACTACCCGAAGATACGCAGTATTTT. Its translation is CASSYRPGLPEDTQYF.

CDR3 in DNA: TGCGCCAGCAGCCAATCCAGGACAGGGGACACCGGGGAGCTGTTTTTT. Protein: CASSQSRTGDTGELFF. This rearrangement joins TRBV4-1 to TRBJ2-2, with 9 bases identical to TRBD1. The CDR3 runs 16 residues. Germline-derived CDR1 and CDR2 are MGHRA and YSYEKL. The J segment lost 3 bases and the V segment lost 2 bases, leaving 4 bases of the junction unmatched.

DNA for the CDR3: TGTGCCAGCAGCTTAGTAACCGGTAGCACAGATACGCAGTATTTT. Translating it yields CASSLVTGSTDTQYF. This rearrangement joins TRBV7-8 to TRBJ2-3; D remains unclear. Germline V gene lookup returns CDR1 SGHVS and CDR2 FQNEAQ. The CDR3 is made up of 15 amino acids. Trimming cost V 1 base and J 0 bases, with 8 bases left between them.

This clonotype was counted once. This chain links TRBV7-2 with TRBJ2-5; D possibly matches TRBD1 or TRBD2 (5 bases each). Germline assignment: CDR1 SGHTA and CDR2 FQGNSA. The CDR3 is 15 amino acids. V was clipped by 2 bases and J by 3 bases, with 13 bases between them. The CDR3 spells CASSLTVLGEETQYF. In nucleotides, the CDR3 is TGTGCCAGCAGCTTAACAGTGCTGGGGGAAGAGACCCAGTACTTC.

Only a few counts were recorded for this clonotype. This sequence joins TRBV10-3 and TRBJ2-3; 10 bases map to TRBD2. This CDR3 comprises 16 residues. V lost 0 bases, J lost 2 bases, and 2 bases stayed unmatched. Germline lookup yields CDR1 ENHRY and CDR2 SYGVKD. For the CDR3, the DNA is TGTGCCATCAGTGAGTCTCTAGCGGGGGCCACAGATACGCAGTATTTT. Protein: CAISESLAGATDTQYF.

The CDR3 is CASSPRVRPWGSEQYF. The CDR3 nucleotides are TGTGCCAGCAGCCCCCGGGTAAGGCCTTGGGGGAGCGAGCAGTACTTC. The chain has TRBV21-1 and TRBJ2-7; no check of the table's D call, TRBD1, against the DNA was made. TRBV21-1 is a pseudogene locus. This CDR3 is built from 16 residues.

V is TRBV27 and J is TRBJ2-1, with D perhaps assigned TRBD1 or TRBD2 (5 bases each). V was pared by 5 bases and J by 7 bases, with 18 bases between. CDR1 and CDR2 (germline): MNHEY, SMNVEV (reference sequence). This CDR3 has 15 amino acids. This CDR3 reads CASSELGTPRNEQFF. The CDR3, as DNA: TGTGCCAGCAGTGAGCTTGGGACCCCGAGGAATGAGCAGTTCTTC.

The chain joins TRBV12-3 or TRBV12-4 to TRBJ1-3, with D tentatively TRBD1 (5 bases). V lost 6 bases, J lost 0 bases, and 21 bases lay in between. The CDR3 consists of 18 residues. Written as DNA, the CDR3 is TGTGCCAGCAGCCAACTATCCGGGACGCCGAACTCTGGAAACACCATATATTTT. Translating gives CASSQLSGTPNSGNTIYF.

The chain couples TRBV29-1 to TRBJ2-3; 9 positions match TRBD2. Germline trimming cut 5 bases from V and 0 bases from J; bases unmatched to any gene: 3. The CDR3 is made up of 14 amino acids. The germline gives CDR1 SQVTM, CDR2 ANQGSEA. The CDR3 region is CSVRSGRSTDTQYF. As DNA, the CDR3 is TGCAGCGTTCGGAGCGGGAGGAGCACAGATACGCAGTATTTT.

This clonotype was seen many times. The CDR3 loop is CASSSTGTPRSYEQYF. CDR3 DNA: TGTGCCAGCAGTTCAACTGGGACACCAAGGTCCTACGAGCAGTACTTC. V gene TRBV12-3 or TRBV12-4 combines with J gene TRBJ2-7; possible D gene TRBD1, 6 bases. V was trimmed by 4 bases and J by 1 base, leaving 17 bases between them. The length of the CDR3 is 16 residues.

This clonotype was seen a few times. The chain employs TRBV11-2 and TRBJ1-1, with D uncertain. The germline V and J ends were trimmed by 5 bases and 7 bases, with 11 bases remaining between them. Germline V gene data show CDR1 as SGHAT and CDR2 as FQNNGV. The CDR3 spans 12 residues. This CDR3 reads CASSPVQLEAFF. The CDR3 DNA reads TGTGCCAGCAGCCCAGTCCAGCTTGAAGCTTTCTTT.

This clonotype was observed a few times. The genes are TRBV5-1 and TRBJ2-2, with a tentative D call TRBD2 (5 bases). Trimming stripped 0 bases from V and 3 bases from J, with 12 bases between. Per germline, CDR1 SGHRS and CDR2 YFSETQ. This CDR3 has 16 amino acids. The CDR3 coding sequence is TGCGCCAGCAGCTTGGTTCGGGGTGAAGACACCGGGGAGCTGTTTTTT. Encoded protein: CASSLVRGEDTGELFF.

This clonotype was picked up a small number of times. The V and J genes are TRBV11-1 and TRBJ2-7; tentative D call: TRBD2 (5 bases). Deletions cut 7 bases from V and 4 bases from J, with 17 bases between. The CDR3 has 14 residues. Germline assignment: CDR1 SGHAT and CDR2 FQDESV (reference sequence). The DNA of the CDR3 is TGTGCCAGCACTCCCGCGGGCACCGATTACGAGCAGTACTTC. Its translation: CASTPAGTDYEQYF.

The sample holds a few counts of this clonotype. This rearrangement joins TRBV3-1 to TRBJ2-1, with D perhaps given as TRBD1 or TRBD2 (6 bases each). The germline V and J ends were trimmed by 0 bases and 8 bases, with 17 bases remaining between them. Looked up from germline, CDR1 is LGHDT and CDR2 is YNNKEL (reference sequence). The CDR3 has 16 amino acids. Written as DNA, the CDR3 is TGTGCCAGCAGCCAAGATGGCCGCCTGGAGGGGGATGAGCAGTTCTTC. Its protein product is CASSQDGRLEGDEQFF.

In this sample, this clonotype turned up many times. The rearrangement links TRBV12-3 or TRBV12-4 to TRBJ2-1; the D gene could be TRBD1 or TRBD2 (5 bases each). Trimming removed 7 bases from V and 6 bases from J, with 16 bases in between. The CDR3 loop spans 14 amino acids. The CDR3 spells CASILHGATNEQFF. In DNA, the CDR3 is TGTGCCAGCATTCTACACGGGGCGACCAATGAGCAGTTCTTC.